The 14 T cell receptor beta chains listed next were all sequenced from one sample in a study of shared clonotypes between healthy human individuals. Sequenced by immunoSEQ multiplex PCR; TCRdb stores in-frame clones only, minus some. The profile shows some 790,000 clones, 55% to 80% of them singletons. Material for sequencing was memory CD4+ T cells sorted from blood. As for subset: CD45RA-negative fraction. Receptors were obtained from a woman aged 25 to 45 in good health.

The rearrangement joins TRBV29-1 to TRBJ2-7; D is possibly TRBD1 (5 bases). Germline V lookup: CDR1 SQVTM, CDR2 ANQGSEA. Deletions cut 4 bases from V and 2 bases from J, with 12 bases between. This CDR3 contains 13 residues. The CDR3 here is CSVVLQATYEQYF. DNA of the CDR3: TGCAGCGTTGTTTTACAGGCCACCTACGAGCAGTACTTC.

This clone was recorded only once. The chain is built from TRBV9 and TRBJ1-1; D uncertain. CDR1 is SGDLS, CDR2 YYNGEE, per germline. V shed 0 bases and J shed 1 base, with 7 bases lying between them. The CDR3 is 14 amino acids. CDR3 sequence (DNA): TGTGCCAGCAGCGTAGGACTCTCGAACACTGAAGCTTTCTTT. Its translation: CASSVGLSNTEAFF.

On this clone: Other DNA sequences from this sample encode an identical CDR3 as well. This chain links TRBV2 with TRBJ2-1; TRBD1 aligns across 7 bases. Germline CDR1 and CDR2: SNHLY and FYNNEI. The V and J ends lost 2 bases and 4 bases, in that order; junction bases with no gene match: 5. The CDR3 loop spans 15 amino acids. The CDR3 region has the DNA TGTGCCAGCAGTGAACTAGGGGGCTCTTACAATGAGCAGTTCTTC. This translates into CASSELGGSYNEQFF. Looking up the rest from reference TRBV2 and TRBJ2-1 gives the full variable domain: EPEVTQTPSHQVTQMGQEVILRCVPISNHLYFYWYRQILGQKVEFLVSFYNNEISEKSEIFDDQFSVERPDGSNFTLKIRSTKLEDSAMYFCASSELGGSYNEQFFGPGTRLTVL.

The chain combines TRBV27 with TRBJ2-5; 9 positions match TRBD2. Unmatched junction bases numbered 4, after V lost 6 bases and J lost 5 bases. This CDR3 is built from 13 residues. Germline CDR1 is MNHEY and CDR2 is SMNVEV (reference sequence). The CDR3 bases are TGTGCCAGCAGCCGTAGCGGGAGTGAGACCCAGTACTTC. This codes for CASSRSGSETQYF.

V is TRBV4-2 and J is TRBJ2-3; tentatively, D is TRBD1 or TRBD2 (5 bases each). This CDR3 is built from 16 residues. With 1 base removed from V and 0 bases from J, the gap between germline ends came to 11 bases. Germline lookup yields CDR1 LGHNA and CDR2 YNFKEQ. The CDR3 nucleotides read TGTGCCAGCAGCCAAGGCCGGGACCCAAGCACAGATACGCAGTATTTT. It is translated as CASSQGRDPSTDTQYF.

The J gene is TRBJ1-5, the V gene TRBV25-1, with unresolved D. Per the germline V gene, CDR1 is MGHDK and CDR2 is SYGVNS. V shed 7 bases and J shed 2 bases, with 12 bases lying between them. The CDR3 is made up of 14 amino acids. The CDR3: CASTPREGNQPQHF. DNA for the CDR3: TGTGCCAGCACCCCAAGGGAGGGCAATCAGCCCCAGCATTTT.

This clone was counted a few times. The chain carries TRBV2 and TRBJ2-4; perhaps TRBD1 as D (5 bases). Trimming cost V 6 bases and J 4 bases, with 13 bases left between them. Germline loops: CDR1 SNHLY, CDR2 FYNNEI. CDR3 length: 14 residues. CDR3 DNA: TGTGCCAGCAGCGCCTGGGGCGGAAAAAACATTCAGTACTTC. Protein product: CASSAWGGKNIQYF.

The chain uses TRBV5-1 and TRBJ1-2, with D tentatively TRBD1 (5 bases). The germline V gene has CDR1 SGHRS and CDR2 YFSETQ. V lost 0 bases, J lost 2 bases, and 11 bases lay in between. The CDR3 runs to 15 residues. The CDR3 loop reads CASSLGQLFNYGYTF. DNA for the CDR3: TGCGCCAGCAGCTTGGGACAGTTGTTCAACTATGGCTACACCTTC.

The gene calls are TRBV18 and TRBJ1-3, with TRBD1 matching over 8 bases. Trimming took 4 bases from V and 4 from J; bases not matched to a gene: 9. CDR1 and CDR2 (germline): KGHSH, LQKENI. This CDR3 is built from 16 residues. CDR3: CASSHLPTGDGNTIYF. In nucleotides, the CDR3 is TGTGCCAGCTCACATCTTCCGACAGGGGACGGAAACACCATATATTTT.

This clone has only one observation. The chain has TRBV2 and TRBJ2-7; 8 bases match TRBD1. This CDR3 has 13 residues. Germline trimming cut 6 bases from V and 7 bases from J; bases unmatched to any gene: 8. Germline V CDR1 and CDR2: SNHLY, FYNNEI. The CDR3 sequence is CASRPTGVGEQYF. CDR3 nucleotides: TGTGCCAGCAGACCGACAGGGGTGGGAGAGCAGTACTTC.

The chain links TRBV7-9 to TRBJ1-4; D is uncertain. With 1 base removed from V and 8 bases from J, the gap between germline ends came to 8 bases. The CDR3 is 13 residues long. Germline V gene lookup returns CDR1 SEHNR and CDR2 FQNEAQ (reference sequence). CDR3 DNA: TGTGCCAGCAGCTTAGTGGGATCGGAAAAACTGTTTTTT. Translating gives CASSLVGSEKLFF.

J is TRBJ1-2 and V is TRBV5-1, with no clear D. This CDR3 has 15 residues. V lost 4 bases to trimming and J lost 7 bases, with 20 bases between them. CDR1 is SGHRS and CDR2 is YFSETQ in the germline V gene. CDR3 amino acids: CASSTLQQTGLGYTF. The CDR3 DNA is TGCGCCAGCAGCACCCTACAACAGACGGGTCTTGGCTACACCTTC.

The J gene is TRBJ1-2, the V gene TRBV6-6; the D gene is possibly TRBD1 (5 bases). The germline V and J ends were trimmed by 0 bases and 7 bases, with 6 bases remaining between them. Germline V lookup: CDR1 MNHNY, CDR2 SVGAGI (reference sequence). This CDR3 contains 12 residues. CDR3 sequence: CASSYSQGGYTF. The CDR3 nucleotides are TGTGCCAGCAGTTACTCGCAGGGTGGCTACACCTTC.

This clone was counted many times. The chain is built from TRBV11-2 and TRBJ2-3; D unresolved. Germline V gene sequence: CDR1 SGHAT, CDR2 FQNNGV. The germline V and J ends were trimmed by 5 bases and 4 bases, with 19 bases remaining between them. There are 16 residues in the CDR3. The CDR3 nucleotides read TGTGCCAGCAGCAAGACGGACGTAAGGGTCGCAGATACGCAGTATTTT. This translates into CASSKTDVRVADTQYF.